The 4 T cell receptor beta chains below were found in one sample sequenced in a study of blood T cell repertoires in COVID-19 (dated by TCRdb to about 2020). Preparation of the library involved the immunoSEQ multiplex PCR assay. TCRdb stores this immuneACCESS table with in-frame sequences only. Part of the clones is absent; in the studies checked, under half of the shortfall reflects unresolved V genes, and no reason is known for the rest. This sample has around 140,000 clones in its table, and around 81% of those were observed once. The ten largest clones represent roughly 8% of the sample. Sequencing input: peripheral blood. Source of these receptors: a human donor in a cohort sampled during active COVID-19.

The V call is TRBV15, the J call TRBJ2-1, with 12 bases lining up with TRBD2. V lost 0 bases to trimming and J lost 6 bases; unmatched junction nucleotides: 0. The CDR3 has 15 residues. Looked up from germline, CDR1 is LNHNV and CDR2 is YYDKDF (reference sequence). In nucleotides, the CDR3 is TGTGCCACCAGCAGAGAACTAGCGGGAGGCAATGAGCAGTTCTTC. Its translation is CATSRELAGGNEQFF.

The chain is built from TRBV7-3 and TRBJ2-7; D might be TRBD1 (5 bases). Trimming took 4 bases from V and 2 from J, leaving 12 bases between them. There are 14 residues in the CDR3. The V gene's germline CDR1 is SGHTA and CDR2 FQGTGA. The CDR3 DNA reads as TGTGCCAGCAGCTACCTCCCAGGGCCCTACGAGCAGTACTTC. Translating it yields CASSYLPGPYEQYF. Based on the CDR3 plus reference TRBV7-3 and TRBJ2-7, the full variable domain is GAGVSQTPSNKVTEKGKYVELRCDPISGHTALYWYRQSLGQGPEFLIYFQGTGAADDSGLPNDRFFAVRPEGSVSTLKIQRTERGDSAVYLCASSYLPGPYEQYFGPGTRLTVT.

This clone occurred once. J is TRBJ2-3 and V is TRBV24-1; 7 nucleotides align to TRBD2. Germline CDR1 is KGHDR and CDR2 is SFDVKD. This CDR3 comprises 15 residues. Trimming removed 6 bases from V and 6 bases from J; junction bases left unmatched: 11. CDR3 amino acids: CATSKPSGLGDTQYF. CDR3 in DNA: TGTGCCACCAGTAAGCCTAGCGGCCTAGGGGATACGCAGTATTTT.

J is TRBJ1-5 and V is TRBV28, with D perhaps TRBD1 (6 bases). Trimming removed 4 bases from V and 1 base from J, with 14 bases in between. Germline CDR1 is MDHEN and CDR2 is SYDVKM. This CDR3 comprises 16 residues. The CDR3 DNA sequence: TGTGCCAGCAGTTACGCCACACAGGGCAGCAATCAGCCCCAGCATTTT. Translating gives CASSYATQGSNQPQHF.